This T cell receptor beta chain emerged from a study of T cells in narcolepsy. About the research overall: Patients with NT1 or NT2 and healthy control donors were enrolled. Study results and limitations: Autoreactive HCRT-specific and TRIB2-specific clonotypes were marked in same-patient CSF-versus-blood CD4+ comparisons. Autoreactive clonotypes reportedly recurred in blood of same and different patients, not controls.

On this clone itself: What it binds is unknown.

V trimming: 4 bases; J trimming: 7 bases; junction bases outside the gene matches: 12. The CDR3 totals 16 residues. Germline V gene lookup returns CDR1 LNHDA and CDR2 SQIVND (reference sequence). Using immunoSEQ multiplex PCR, the repertoire was profiled, and TCRdb retains in-frame clones only, with some absent. The sample has approximately 30,000 clones, over 80% seen once. The receptor was isolated from a human donor in good health. The chain combines TRBV19 with TRBJ2-1, with 8 bases fitting TRBD1. The sequenced material came from memory (CD45RA-) CD4+ T cells from blood. The CDR3 DNA follows: TGTGCCAGTAGTAACGCCCTTGGCAGGGGGCTGAATGAGCAGTTCTTC. This gives the protein CASSNALGRGLNEQFF.